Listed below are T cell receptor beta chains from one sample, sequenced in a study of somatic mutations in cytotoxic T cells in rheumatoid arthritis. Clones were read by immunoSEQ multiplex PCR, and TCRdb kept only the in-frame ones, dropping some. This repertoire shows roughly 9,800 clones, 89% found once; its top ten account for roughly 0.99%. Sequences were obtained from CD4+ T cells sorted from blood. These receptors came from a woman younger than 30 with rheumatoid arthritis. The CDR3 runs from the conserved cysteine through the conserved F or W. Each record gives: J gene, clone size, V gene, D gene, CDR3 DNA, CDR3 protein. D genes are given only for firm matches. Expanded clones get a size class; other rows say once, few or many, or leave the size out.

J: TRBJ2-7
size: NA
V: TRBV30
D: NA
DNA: TGTGCCTGGACAGAAGGGGGGGGCGGGTACGAGCAGTACTTC
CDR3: CAWTEGGGGYEQYF

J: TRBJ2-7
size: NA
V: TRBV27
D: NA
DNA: TGTGCCAGCAGGCGAACCAGGGGATCCTACGAGCAGTACTTC
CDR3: CASRRTRGSYEQYF

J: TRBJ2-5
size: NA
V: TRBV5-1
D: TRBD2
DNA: TGCGCCAGCAGCTTGGCCGGGACTAGCGGGGGAGAGACCCAGTACTTC
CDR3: CASSLAGTSGGETQYF

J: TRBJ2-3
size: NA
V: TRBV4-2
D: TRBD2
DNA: TGTGCCAGCAGCCTCCGACTAGCGGAGAGCGCAGATACGCAGTATTTT
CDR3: CASSLRLAESADTQYF

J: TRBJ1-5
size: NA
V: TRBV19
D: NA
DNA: TGTGCCAGTAGTACGTACAGGGTTCCCCAGCCCCAGCATTTT
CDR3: CASSTYRVPQPQHF

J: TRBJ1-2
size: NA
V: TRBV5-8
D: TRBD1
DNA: TGTGCCAGCAGCTTGGATGTGACAGGGGGTCAAAACACCTTC
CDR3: CASSLDVTGGQNTF

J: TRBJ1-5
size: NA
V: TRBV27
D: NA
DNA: TGTGCCAGCAGTTCACTACGAACCTATAGCAATCAGCCCCAGCATTTT
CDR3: CASSSLRTYSNQPQHF

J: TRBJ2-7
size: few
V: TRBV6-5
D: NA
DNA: TGTGCCAGCAGTTCACAACACTCCTACGAGCAGTACTTC
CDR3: CASSSQHSYEQYF

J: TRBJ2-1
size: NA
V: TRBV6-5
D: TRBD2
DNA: TGTGCCAGCGGCAAAGGGACTAGCGGATTTGAGCAGTTCTTC
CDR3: CASGKGTSGFEQFF

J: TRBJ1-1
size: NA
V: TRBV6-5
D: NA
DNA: TGTGCCAGCAGTTACCTCACTAGGGACACTGAAGCTTTCTTT
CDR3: CASSYLTRDTEAFF

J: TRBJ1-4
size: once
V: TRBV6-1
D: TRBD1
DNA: TGTGCCAGCACCAGGGACAGGTGGTATGAAAAACTGTTTTTT
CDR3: CASTRDRWYEKLFF

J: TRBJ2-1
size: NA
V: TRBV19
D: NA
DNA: TGTGCCAGTAGTATGGGGGGAGTAGCGAATGAGCAGTTCTTC
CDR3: CASSMGGVANEQFF

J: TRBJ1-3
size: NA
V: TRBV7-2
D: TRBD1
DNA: TGTGCCAGCAGCTTAAAAGCTACAGGGGGCCAAAACACCATATATTTT
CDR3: CASSLKATGGQNTIYF

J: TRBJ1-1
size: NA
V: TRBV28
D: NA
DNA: TGTGCCAGCAGCAATTCGTTATTTGACAGGTCGGAGGTGGCGTCGAACACTGAAGCTTTCTTT
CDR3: CASSNSLFDRSEVASNTEAFF

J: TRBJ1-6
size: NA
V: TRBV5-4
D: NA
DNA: TGTGCCAGCAGCTTGCAGGGAAATAATTCACCCCTCCACTTT
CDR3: CASSLQGNNSPLHF

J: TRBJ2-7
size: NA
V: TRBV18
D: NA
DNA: TGTGCCAGCTCACCCGCGCCGGGAAACTACGAGCAGTACTTC
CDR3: CASSPAPGNYEQYF

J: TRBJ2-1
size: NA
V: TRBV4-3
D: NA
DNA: TGCGCCAGCAGCCAAGGTTCTAGCGCCTCCTACAATGAGCAGTTCTTC
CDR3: CASSQGSSASYNEQFF

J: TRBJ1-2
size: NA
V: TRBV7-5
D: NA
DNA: TGTGCCAGAAGCCCCTACCGGGGGACAGGGAACTATGGCTACACCTTC
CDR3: CARSPYRGTGNYGYTF

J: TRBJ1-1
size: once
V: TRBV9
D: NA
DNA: TGTGCCAGCAGCCCACTTGGAAACAGCCGAACTGAAGCTTTCTTT
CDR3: CASSPLGNSRTEAFF

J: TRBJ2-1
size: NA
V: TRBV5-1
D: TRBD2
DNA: TGCGCCAGCACCGGGACTAGCGGATACAATGAGCAGTTCTTC
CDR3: CASTGTSGYNEQFF

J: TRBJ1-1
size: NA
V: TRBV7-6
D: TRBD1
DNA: TGTGCCAGCAGCCCCCGACAGGGGGCGCAGACTGAAGCTTTCTTT
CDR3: CASSPRQGAQTEAFF

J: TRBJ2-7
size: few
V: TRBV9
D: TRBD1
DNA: TGTGCCAGCAGCGTAACCTCGACAGGGAACTACGAGCAGTACTTC
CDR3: CASSVTSTGNYEQYF

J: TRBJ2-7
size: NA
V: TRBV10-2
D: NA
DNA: TGCGCCAGCAGTGAGTCGCGGACTACCTACGAGCAGTACTTC
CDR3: CASSESRTTYEQYF

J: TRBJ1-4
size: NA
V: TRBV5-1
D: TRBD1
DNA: TGCGCCAGCAGCTTGTATCCGGGACAGGGGACTGCAACTAATGAAAAACTGTTTTTT
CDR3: CASSLYPGQGTATNEKLFF

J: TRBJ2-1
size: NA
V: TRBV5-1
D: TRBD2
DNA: TGCGCCAGCAAAAGTAGCGGGGTTACCGTCAATGAGCAGTTCTTC
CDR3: CASKSSGVTVNEQFF

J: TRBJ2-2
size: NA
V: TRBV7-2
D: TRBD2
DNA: TGTGCCAGCAGCTTGGCGGGAGAGTTGGGGGGAGAGCTGTTTTTT
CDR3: CASSLAGELGGELFF

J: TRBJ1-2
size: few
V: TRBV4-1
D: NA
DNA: TGCGCCAGCAGCCAAGATCGGCGGACTGACTTCGGTGGCTACACCTTC
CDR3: CASSQDRRTDFGGYTF

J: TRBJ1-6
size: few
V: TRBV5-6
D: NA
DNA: TGTGCCAGCAGCCATGACAGTGGGCATTCACCCCTCCACTTT
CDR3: CASSHDSGHSPLHF

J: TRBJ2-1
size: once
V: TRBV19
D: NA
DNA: TGTGCCAGTAGTATGGATAGGGGGGGGTTCTACAATGAGCAGTTCTTC
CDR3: CASSMDRGGFYNEQFF

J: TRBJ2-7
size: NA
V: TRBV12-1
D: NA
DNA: TGTGCCAGCAGCACTCGACAGGGGAGGAGACCCCGGGAGCAGTACTTC
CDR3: CASSTRQGRRPREQYF

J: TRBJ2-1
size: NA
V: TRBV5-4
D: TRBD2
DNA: TGTGCCAGCAGCGCTGGACTAGCGGGCTACAATGAGCAGTTCTTC
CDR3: CASSAGLAGYNEQFF

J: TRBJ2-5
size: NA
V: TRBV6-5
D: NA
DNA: TGTGCCAGCAGTGTCGGGGAGACCCAGTACTTC
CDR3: CASSVGETQYF

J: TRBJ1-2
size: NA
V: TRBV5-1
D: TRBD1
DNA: TGCGCCAGCAGCTTGGGACAGGGCTTCTATGGCTACACCTTC
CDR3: CASSLGQGFYGYTF

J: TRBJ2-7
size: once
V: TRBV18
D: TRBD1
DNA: TGTGCCAGCTCACCCCGACAGGGGAGCTCCTACGAGCAGTACTTC
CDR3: CASSPRQGSSYEQYF

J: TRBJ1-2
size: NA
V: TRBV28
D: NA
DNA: TGTGCCAGCAGTTTTGGGGCGGGGGGCTACACCTTC
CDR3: CASSFGAGGYTF

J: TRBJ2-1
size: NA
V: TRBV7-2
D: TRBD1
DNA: TGTGCCAGCGGCTTGACAGGGATTTCGTACAATGAGCAGTTCTTC
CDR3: CASGLTGISYNEQFF

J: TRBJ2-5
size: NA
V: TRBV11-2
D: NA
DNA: TGTGCCAGCACCTTGGGACTGGTTATCCAAGAGACCCAGTACTTC
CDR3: CASTLGLVIQETQYF

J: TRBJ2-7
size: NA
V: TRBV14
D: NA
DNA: TGTGCCAGCAGCTCATTCGACAGGTCTTCCTACGAGCAGTACTTC
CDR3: CASSSFDRSSYEQYF

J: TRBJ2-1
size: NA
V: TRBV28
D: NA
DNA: TGTGCCAGCCGGACTTCTCACCTCAATGAGCAGTTCTTC
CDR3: CASRTSHLNEQFF

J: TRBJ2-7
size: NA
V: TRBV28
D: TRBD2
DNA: TGTGCCAGCAGCACCGGGACTAGCCCCTACGAGCAGTACTTC
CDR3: CASSTGTSPYEQYF

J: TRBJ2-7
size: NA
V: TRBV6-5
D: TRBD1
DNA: TGTGCCAGCACCGCGACCCGGGACAGGGGCTACGAGCAGTACTTC
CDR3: CASTATRDRGYEQYF

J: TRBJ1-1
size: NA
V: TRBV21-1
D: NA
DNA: TGTGCCAGCAGCCCTTATACGGGACACTTTAACACTGAAGCTTTCTTT
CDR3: CASSPYTGHFNTEAFF

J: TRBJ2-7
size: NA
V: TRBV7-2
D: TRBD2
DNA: TGTGCCAGCAGCGGCGGGACTAGCGGGAGGGGTCCCCACGAGCAGTACTTC
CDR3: CASSGGTSGRGPHEQYF

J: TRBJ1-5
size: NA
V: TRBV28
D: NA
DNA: TGTGCCAGCAGTTTAGAGTATCAGCCCCAGCATTTT
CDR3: CASSLEYQPQHF

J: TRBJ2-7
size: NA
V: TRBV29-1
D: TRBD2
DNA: TGCAGCGTTGTCAGCCTAGCGGGAGCCGGCCTTAGGCGCTACGAGCAGTACTTC
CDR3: CSVVSLAGAGLRRYEQYF

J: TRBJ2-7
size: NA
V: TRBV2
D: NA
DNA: TGTGCCAGCGGTGACAGGACCTACGAGCAGTACTTC
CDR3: CASGDRTYEQYF